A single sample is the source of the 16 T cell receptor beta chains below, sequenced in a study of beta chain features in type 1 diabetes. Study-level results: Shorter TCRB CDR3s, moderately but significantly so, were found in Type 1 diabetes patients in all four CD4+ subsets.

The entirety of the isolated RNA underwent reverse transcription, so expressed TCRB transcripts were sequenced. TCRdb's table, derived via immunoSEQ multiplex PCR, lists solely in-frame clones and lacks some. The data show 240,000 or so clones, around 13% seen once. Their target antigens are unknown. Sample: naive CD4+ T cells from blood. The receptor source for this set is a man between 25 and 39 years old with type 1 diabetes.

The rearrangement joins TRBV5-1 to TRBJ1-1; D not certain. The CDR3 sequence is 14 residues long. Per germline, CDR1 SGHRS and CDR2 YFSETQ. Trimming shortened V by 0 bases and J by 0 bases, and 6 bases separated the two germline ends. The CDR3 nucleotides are TGCGCCAGCAGCTTGGCCAGTTTGAACACTGAAGCTTTCTTT. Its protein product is CASSLASLNTEAFF.

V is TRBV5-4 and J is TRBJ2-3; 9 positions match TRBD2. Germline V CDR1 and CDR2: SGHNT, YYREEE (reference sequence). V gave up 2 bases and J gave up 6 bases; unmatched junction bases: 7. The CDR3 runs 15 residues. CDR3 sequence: CASSFRLAGSDTQYF. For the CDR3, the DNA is TGTGCCAGCAGCTTTCGGCTAGCGGGATCCGATACGCAGTATTTT.

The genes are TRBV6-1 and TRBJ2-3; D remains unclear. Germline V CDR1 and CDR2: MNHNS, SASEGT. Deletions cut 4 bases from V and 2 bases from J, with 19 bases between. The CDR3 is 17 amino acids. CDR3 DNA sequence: TGTGCCAGCAGTGTCACCCCGGTGCCCCTAAACACAGATACGCAGTATTTT. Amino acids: CASSVTPVPLNTDTQYF.

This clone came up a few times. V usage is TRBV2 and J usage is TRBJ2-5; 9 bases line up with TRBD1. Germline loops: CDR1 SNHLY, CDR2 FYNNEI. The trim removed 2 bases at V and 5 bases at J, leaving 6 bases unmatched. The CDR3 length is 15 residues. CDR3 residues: CASSEQGQGGETQYF. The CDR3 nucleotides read TGTGCCAGCAGTGAACAGGGACAGGGCGGGGAGACCCAGTACTTC.

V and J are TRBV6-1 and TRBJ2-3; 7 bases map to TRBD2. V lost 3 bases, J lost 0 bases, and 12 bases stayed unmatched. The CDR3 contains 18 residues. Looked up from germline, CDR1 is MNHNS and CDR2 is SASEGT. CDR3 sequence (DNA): TGTGCCAGCAGTGATGGGATAGGCGGGAGCGCTAGCACAGATACGCAGTATTTT. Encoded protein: CASSDGIGGSASTDTQYF.

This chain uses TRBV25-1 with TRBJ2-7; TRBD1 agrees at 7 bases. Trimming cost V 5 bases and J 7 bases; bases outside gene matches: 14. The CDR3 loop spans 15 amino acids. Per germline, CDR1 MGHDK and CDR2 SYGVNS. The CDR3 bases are TGTGCCAGCAGTTCGATGAACAGGGGAGTAGGGGAGCAGTACTTC. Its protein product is CASSSMNRGVGEQYF.

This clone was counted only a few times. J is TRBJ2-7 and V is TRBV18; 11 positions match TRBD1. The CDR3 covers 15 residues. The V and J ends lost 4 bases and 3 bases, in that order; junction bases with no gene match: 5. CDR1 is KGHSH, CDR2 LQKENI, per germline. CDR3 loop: CASSLGQGEGYEQYF. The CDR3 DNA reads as TGTGCCAGCTCACTGGGACAGGGGGAAGGCTACGAGCAGTACTTC.

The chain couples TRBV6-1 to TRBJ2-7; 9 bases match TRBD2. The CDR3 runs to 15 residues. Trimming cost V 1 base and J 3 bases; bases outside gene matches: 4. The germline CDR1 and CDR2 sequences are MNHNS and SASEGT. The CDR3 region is CASSEGLAGFYEQYF. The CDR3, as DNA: TGTGCCAGCAGTGAAGGGCTAGCGGGGTTCTACGAGCAGTACTTC.

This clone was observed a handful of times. CDR3 bases: TGTGCCAGCACTCTTAGGGAGGGTATCGAAATGGCTTTCTTT. The encoded protein is CASTLREGIEMAFF. The chain employs TRBV2 and TRBJ1-1, with D unclear. Trimming stripped 7 bases from V and 11 bases from J, with 23 bases between. Germline lookup yields CDR1 SNHLY and CDR2 FYNNEI. The CDR3 contains 14 residues.

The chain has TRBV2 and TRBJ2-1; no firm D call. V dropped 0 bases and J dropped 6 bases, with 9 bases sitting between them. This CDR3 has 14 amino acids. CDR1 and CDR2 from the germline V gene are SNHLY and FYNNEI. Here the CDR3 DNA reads TGTGCCAGCAGTGAAGCCCGACTTCTCAATGAGCAGTTCTTC. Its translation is CASSEARLLNEQFF.

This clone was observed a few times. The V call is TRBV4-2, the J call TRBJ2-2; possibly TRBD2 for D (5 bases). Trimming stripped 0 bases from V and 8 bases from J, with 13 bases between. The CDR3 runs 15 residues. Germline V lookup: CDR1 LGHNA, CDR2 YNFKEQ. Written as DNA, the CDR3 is TGTGCCAGCAGCCAAGACTGGCTAGCATCTGGGGAGCTGTTTTTT. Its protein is CASSQDWLASGELFF.

The CDR3 sequence: CASRNGQGTRPQHF. The DNA for the CDR3 is TGTGCCAGCAGGAACGGACAGGGCACGCGGCCCCAGCATTTT. This rearrangement joins TRBV2 to TRBJ1-5; 8 bases map to TRBD1. The CDR3 consists of 14 residues. V was clipped by 6 bases and J by 9 bases; unmatched bases: 10. CDR1 SNHLY and CDR2 FYNNEI come from the germline V gene.

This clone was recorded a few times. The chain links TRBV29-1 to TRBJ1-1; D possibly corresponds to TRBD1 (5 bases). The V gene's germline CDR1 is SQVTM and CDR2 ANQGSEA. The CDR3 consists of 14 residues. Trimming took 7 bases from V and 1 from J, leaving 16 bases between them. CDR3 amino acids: CSAGEGLENTEAFF. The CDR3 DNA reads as TGCAGCGCCGGCGAGGGACTCGAGAACACTGAAGCTTTCTTT.

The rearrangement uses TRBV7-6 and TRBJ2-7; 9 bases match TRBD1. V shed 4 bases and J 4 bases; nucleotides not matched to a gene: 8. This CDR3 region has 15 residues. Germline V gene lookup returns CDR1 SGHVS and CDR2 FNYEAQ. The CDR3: CASSSPGQGTYEQYF. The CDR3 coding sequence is TGTGCCAGCAGCTCCCCGGGACAGGGTACTTACGAGCAGTACTTC.

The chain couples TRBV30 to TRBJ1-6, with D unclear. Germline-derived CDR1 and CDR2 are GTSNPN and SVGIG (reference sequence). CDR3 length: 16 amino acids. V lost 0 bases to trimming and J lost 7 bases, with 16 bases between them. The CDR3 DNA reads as TGTGCCTGGAGTGTACGGGGAGGGTTGGGGAATTCACCCCTCCACTTT. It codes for CAWSVRGGLGNSPLHF.

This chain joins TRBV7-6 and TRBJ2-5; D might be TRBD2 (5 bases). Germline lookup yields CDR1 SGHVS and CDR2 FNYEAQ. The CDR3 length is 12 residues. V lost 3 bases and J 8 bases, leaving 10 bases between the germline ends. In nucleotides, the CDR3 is TGTGCCAGCAGCTTCGCGGGCCCAACCCAGTACTTC. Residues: CASSFAGPTQYF.